Below are 20 T cell receptor beta chains sequenced from a single sample in a study of CD8+CD57+ T cells in acquired aplastic anemia. Patients chosen for sequencing had CD8+CD57+ cells that had expanded, as shown by flow cytometry. The template for TCR beta VDJ and CDR3 sequence profiling was genomic DNA. Via MiXCR, TCRdb re-called the reads, giving one row per CDR3 protein. The table shows 250,000 to 300,000 distinct CDR3 sequences, with about three fifths occurring only once. Sequenced material: sorted CD4+, CD8+, or CD8+CD57+ T cells (not recorded which) from PBMCs. The receptor set was obtained from a human donor with aplastic anemia.

This clonotype has more than one count but fewer than ten. The rearrangement uses TRBV20-1 and TRBJ1-2; D might be TRBD1 (5 bases). Per germline, CDR1 DFQATT and CDR2 SNEGSKA (reference sequence). The CDR3 has 13 residues. Trimming cost V 6 bases and J 8 bases, with 19 bases left between them. CDR3 nucleotide sequence: TGCAGTGCCCGGCACGGGGTAGGGGAAGGCTACACCTTC. Translation gives CSARHGVGEGYTF.

This clonotype has a count of ten or more. This sequence joins TRBV6-5 and TRBJ2-2, with a possible D match to TRBD2 (6 bases). The CDR3 totals 14 residues. V shed 2 bases and J shed 4 bases, with 8 bases lying between them. Germline values: CDR1 MNHEY, CDR2 SVGAGI. The CDR3 sequence is CASSYGTVTGELFF. The CDR3 DNA follows: TGTGCCAGCAGTTACGGGACTGTCACCGGGGAGCTGTTTTTT.

The chain has TRBV6-5 and TRBJ2-7; tentatively, D is TRBD1 or TRBD2 (5 bases each). The CDR3 runs 8 residues. Per germline, CDR1 MNHEY and CDR2 SVGAGI. CDR3 bases: TGTGCCAGCAGTTACTCGGGGGTA. As protein: CASSYSGV.

The V gene is TRBV20-1, the J gene TRBJ2-3; a weak D match, TRBD1 (6 bases). Germline assignment: CDR1 DFQATT and CDR2 SNEGSKA (reference sequence). Trimming removed 5 bases from V and 6 bases from J, with 21 bases in between. This CDR3 has 15 residues. The CDR3 bases are TGCAGTGCTCTCCCCCGGGACATCGCCACGGATACGCAGTATTTT. Protein sequence: CSALPRDIATDTQYF.

The rearrangement uses TRBV7-3 and TRBJ2-7, with TRBD1 matching 7 bases. From germline, CDR1 is SGHTA and CDR2 FQGTGA. After removal of 5 bases from V and 5 bases from J, the junction contained 12 bases not matched to a gene. This CDR3 spans 15 amino acids. The CDR3 DNA sequence: TGTGCCAGCAGCCTTACAGGGGCAGAAACCCACGAGCAGTACTTC. Protein sequence: CASSLTGAETHEQYF.

As for this clonotype: A read error may produce the germline difference seen at one junction end. The chain has TRBV7-9 and TRBJ2-1, with 11 bases that match TRBD1. The CDR3 sequence is 14 residues long. Germline CDR1 SEHNR, CDR2 FQNEAQ (reference sequence). The DNA of the CDR3 is TGTGCCAGCAGCTCGGGACAGGGGGTGGACGAGCAGTTATTC. Its protein product is CASSSGQGVDEQLF.

The rearrangement links TRBV20-1 to TRBJ1-2, with 7 bases matching TRBD1. The CDR3 length is 13 residues. Germline V gives CDR1 DFQATT, CDR2 SNEGSKA (reference sequence). J gave up 3 bases and V 3 bases, and 4 bases lay outside the gene matches. For the CDR3, the DNA is TGCAGTGCTAGGGGCAGGGGGGACTATGGCTACACCTTC. The encoded protein is CSARGRGDYGYTF.

In regard to this clonotype: One end of the junction varies from germline; a read error may be responsible. The rearrangement joins TRBV10-3 to TRBJ2-5; D is tentatively TRBD1 or TRBD2 (7 bases each). Germline CDR1 reads ENHRY; CDR2 reads SYGVKD. The CDR3 totals 15 residues. CDR3 DNA: TGTGCCATCAGTGACCTAGGGGGCCGGGAGGAGACCCAGTGCTTC. It encodes CAISDLGGREETQCF.

This rearrangement joins TRBV10-2 to TRBJ2-7; D is perhaps TRBD2 (7 bases). With 7 bases removed from V and 9 bases from J, the gap between germline ends came to 16 bases. Germline values: CDR1 WSHSY, CDR2 SAAADI. The CDR3 contains 12 residues. CDR3 DNA sequence: TGCGCCAGCATAGGGGGGGGCGTTGGGCAGTACTTC. Translation gives CASIGGGVGQYF.

This clonotype was found many times. The chain is built from TRBV6-1 and TRBJ2-6; TRBD1 aligns across 8 bases. Trimming removed 7 bases from V and 2 bases from J; junction bases left unmatched: 4. The length of the CDR3 is 15 residues. Per germline, CDR1 MNHNS and CDR2 SASEGT. The CDR3 sequence is CASTAGGAGANVLTF. CDR3 sequence (DNA): TGTGCCAGCACCGCAGGGGGCGCTGGGGCCAACGTCCTGACTTTC.

The chain links TRBV2 to TRBJ2-2, with 8 nucleotides matching TRBD2. V was clipped by 5 bases and J by 4 bases; unmatched bases: 6. The CDR3 totals 15 residues. The germline gives CDR1 SNHLY, CDR2 FYNNEI. In nucleotides, the CDR3 is TGTGCCAGCAGTCTTAGCGGGACACTCACCGGGGAGCTGTTTTTT. This sequence encodes CASSLSGTLTGELFF.

J is TRBJ2-1 and V is TRBV5-1; 10 positions agree with TRBD1. Germline V gene data show CDR1 as SGHRS and CDR2 as YFSETQ. After removal of 9 bases from V and 5 bases from J, the junction contained 8 bases not matched to a gene. This CDR3 is 14 amino acids long. The CDR3, as DNA: TGCGCCACCATACCGGGACAGGGGAACAATGAGCAGTTCTTC. Its protein is CATIPGQGNNEQFF.

The chain couples TRBV10-3 to TRBJ1-1; no clear D. The CDR3 is 14 amino acids. Germline-derived CDR1 and CDR2 are ENHRY and SYGVKD. V lost 10 bases and J 7 bases, leaving 22 bases between the germline ends. CDR3: CATVGSSIPIEAFF. CDR3 coding DNA: TGTGCCACCGTCGGAAGCAGTATACCTATTGAAGCTTTCTTT.

This clonotype appeared a single time. J is TRBJ2-6 and V is TRBV12-3 or TRBV12-4; tentatively, D is TRBD1 or TRBD2 (5 bases each). Trimming stripped 3 bases from V and 4 bases from J, with 10 bases between. The CDR3 runs 15 residues. The CDR3 DNA reads as TGTGCCAGCAGTTTTTGGGACGTGGGGGCCAACGTCCTGACTTTC. It is translated as CASSFWDVGANVLTF.

To note about this clonotype: Possible read error: a much larger clone is one base away. This sequence joins TRBV9 and TRBJ2-2, with D maybe TRBD2 (6 bases). The CDR3 is made up of 16 amino acids. Germline V gene lookup returns CDR1 SGDLS and CDR2 YYNGEE. Written as DNA, the CDR3 is TGTGCCAGCAGCGTAGGTCTCAGATTGAACACCGGGGGGCTGTTTTTT. Translated, it gives CASSVGLRLNTGGLFF.

This clonotype was counted ten times or more. The chain has TRBV27 and TRBJ2-5; D gene uncertain. This CDR3 region has 15 residues. V dropped 1 base and J dropped 5 bases, with 14 bases sitting between them. Germline V gene data show CDR1 as MNHEY and CDR2 as SMNVEV (reference sequence). CDR3: CASSLWAMEGETQYF. CDR3 nucleotide sequence: TGTGCCAGCAGTTTATGGGCAATGGAAGGGGAGACCCAGTACTTC.

There are many counts of this clonotype. The V and J genes are TRBV3-1 and TRBJ2-7; TRBD2 matches at 9 bases. The germline V gene encodes CDR1 LGHDT and CDR2 YNNKEL (reference sequence). The V and J ends lost 3 bases and 6 bases, in that order; junction bases with no gene match: 12. This CDR3 region has 16 residues. Here the CDR3 reads CASSQRGGGIFSEQYF. Written as DNA, the CDR3 is TGTGCCAGCAGCCAGCGGGGGGGCGGGATCTTTTCCGAGCAGTACTTC.

This chain connects TRBV24-1 to TRBJ2-1; 8 bases fit TRBD2. This CDR3 has 16 residues. Per the germline V gene, CDR1 is KGHDR and CDR2 is SFDVKD. After removal of 7 bases from V and 4 bases from J, the junction contained 11 bases not matched to a gene. Here the CDR3 reads CATSPTRSGGYNEQFF. The CDR3 nucleotides read TGTGCCACCAGCCCTACTAGGAGCGGGGGTTACAATGAGCAGTTCTTC.

The chain uses TRBV15 and TRBJ2-7; TRBD2 matches at 12 bases. V lost 5 bases to trimming and J lost 3 bases; unmatched junction nucleotides: 5. From germline, CDR1 is LNHNV and CDR2 YYDKDF (reference sequence). CDR3 length: 15 amino acids. The CDR3 sequence: CATSLAGGGNYEQYF. Here the CDR3 DNA reads TGTGCCACCAGCCTAGCGGGAGGGGGGAACTACGAGCAGTACTTC.

This clonotype was seen once. The CDR3 nucleotides read TGTGCCACCAGCAGCCGCCAGGGGTTGGGAAACACCATATATTTT. Encoded protein: CATSSRQGLGNTIYF. This chain links TRBV15 with TRBJ1-3; possible D gene TRBD1, 6 bases. Trimming stripped 3 bases from V and 4 bases from J, with 13 bases between. This CDR3 has 15 residues. CDR1 LNHNV and CDR2 YYDKDF come from the germline V gene (reference sequence).